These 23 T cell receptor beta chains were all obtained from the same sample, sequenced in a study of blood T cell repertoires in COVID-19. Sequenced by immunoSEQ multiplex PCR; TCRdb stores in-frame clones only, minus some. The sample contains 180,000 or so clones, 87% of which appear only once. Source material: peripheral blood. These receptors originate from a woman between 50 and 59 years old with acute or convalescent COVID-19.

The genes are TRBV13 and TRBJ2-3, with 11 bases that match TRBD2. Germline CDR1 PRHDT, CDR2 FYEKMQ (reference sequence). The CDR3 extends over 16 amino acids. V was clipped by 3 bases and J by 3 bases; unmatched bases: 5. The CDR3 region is CASSLTSGIETDTQYF. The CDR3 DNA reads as TGTGCCAGCAGCTTGACTAGCGGGATTGAGACAGATACGCAGTATTTT. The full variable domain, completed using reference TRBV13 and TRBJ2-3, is AAGVIQSPRHLIKEKRETATLKCYPIPRHDTVYWYQQGPGQDPQFLISFYEKMQSDKGSIPDRFSAQQFSDYHSELNMSSLELGDSALYFCASSLTSGIETDTQYFGPGTRLTVL.

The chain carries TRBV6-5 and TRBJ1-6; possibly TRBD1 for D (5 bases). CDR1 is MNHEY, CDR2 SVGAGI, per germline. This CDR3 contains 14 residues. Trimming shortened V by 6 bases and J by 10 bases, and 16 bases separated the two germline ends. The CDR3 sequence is CASREGLWGSPLHF. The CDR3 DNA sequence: TGTGCCAGCAGGGAGGGACTTTGGGGGTCACCCCTCCACTTT.

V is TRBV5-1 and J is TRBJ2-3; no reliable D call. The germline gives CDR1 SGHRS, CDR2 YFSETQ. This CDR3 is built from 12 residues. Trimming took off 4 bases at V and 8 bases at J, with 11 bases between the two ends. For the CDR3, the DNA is TGCGCCAGCAGCGAGGAGCGCGGTACGCAGTATTTT. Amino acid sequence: CASSEERGTQYF.

The CDR3 sequence: CASSVTQHF. The CDR3 bases are TGCGCCAGCAGTGTCACTCAGCATTTT. The rearrangement links TRBV10-1 to TRBJ1-5, with no clear D. Trimming took 4 bases from V and 13 from J, leaving 5 bases between them. This CDR3 is 9 amino acids long. Germline CDR1 WNHNN, CDR2 SYGVQD (reference sequence).

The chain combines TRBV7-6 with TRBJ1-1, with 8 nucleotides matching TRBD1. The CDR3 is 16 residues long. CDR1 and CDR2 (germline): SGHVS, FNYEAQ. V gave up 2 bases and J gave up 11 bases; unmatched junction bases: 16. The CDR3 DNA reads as TGTGCCAGCAGCTTACAGGGGGCCGAGCTGTCCGTGGGGGCTTTCTTT. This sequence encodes CASSLQGAELSVGAFF. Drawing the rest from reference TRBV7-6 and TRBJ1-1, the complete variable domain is GAGVSQSPRYKVTKRGQDVALRCDPISGHVSLYWYRQALGQGPEFLTYFNYEAQQDKSGLPNDRFSAERPEGSISTLTIQRTEQRDSAMYRCASSLQGAELSVGAFFGQGTRLTVV.

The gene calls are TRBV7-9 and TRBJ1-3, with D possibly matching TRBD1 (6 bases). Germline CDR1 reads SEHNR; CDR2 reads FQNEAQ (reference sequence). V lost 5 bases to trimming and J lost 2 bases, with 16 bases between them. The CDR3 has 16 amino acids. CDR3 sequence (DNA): TGTGCCAGCAGCGCAACAGGGCGAGGAGCTGGAAACACCATATATTTT. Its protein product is CASSATGRGAGNTIYF.

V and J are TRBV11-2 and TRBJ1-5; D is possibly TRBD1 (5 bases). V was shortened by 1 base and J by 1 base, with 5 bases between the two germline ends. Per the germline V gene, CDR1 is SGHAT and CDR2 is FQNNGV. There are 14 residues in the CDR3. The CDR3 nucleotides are TGTGCCAGCAGCTTAGGGGGCAGCAATCAGCCCCAGCATTTT. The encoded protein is CASSLGGSNQPQHF.

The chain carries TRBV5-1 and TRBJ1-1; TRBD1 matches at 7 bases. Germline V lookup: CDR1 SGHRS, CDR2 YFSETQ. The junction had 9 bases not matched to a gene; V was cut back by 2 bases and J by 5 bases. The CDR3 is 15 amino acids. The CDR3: CASSFIEGARTEAFF. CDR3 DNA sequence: TGCGCCAGCAGCTTTATCGAGGGGGCAAGGACTGAAGCTTTCTTT.

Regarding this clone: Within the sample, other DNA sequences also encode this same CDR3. The CDR3 DNA follows: TGTGCCATCAGTGACAGGGGGGATGGCTACACCTTC. Amino acid sequence: CAISDRGDGYTF. This chain joins TRBV10-3 and TRBJ1-2; 7 bases are a match to TRBD1. Germline CDR1 and CDR2: ENHRY and SYGVKD. The CDR3 contains 12 residues. The ends lost 3 bases at V and 6 bases at J; junction bases unmatched: 1.

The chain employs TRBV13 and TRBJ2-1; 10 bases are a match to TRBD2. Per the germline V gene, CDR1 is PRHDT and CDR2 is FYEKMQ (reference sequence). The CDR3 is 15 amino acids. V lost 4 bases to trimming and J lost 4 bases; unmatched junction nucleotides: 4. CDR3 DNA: TGTGCCAGCAGCTCCGGACTAGCGGATTACAATGAGCAGTTCTTC. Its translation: CASSSGLADYNEQFF.

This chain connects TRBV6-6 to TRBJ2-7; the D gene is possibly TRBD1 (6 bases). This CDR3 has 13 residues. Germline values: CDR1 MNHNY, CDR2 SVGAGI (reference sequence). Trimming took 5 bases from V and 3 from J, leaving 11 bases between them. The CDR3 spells CASSPTGVYEQYF. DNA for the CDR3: TGTGCCAGCAGTCCGACAGGCGTCTACGAGCAGTACTTC.

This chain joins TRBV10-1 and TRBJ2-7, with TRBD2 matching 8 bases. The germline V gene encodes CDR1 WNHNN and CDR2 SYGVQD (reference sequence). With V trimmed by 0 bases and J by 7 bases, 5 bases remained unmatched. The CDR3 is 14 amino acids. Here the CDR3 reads CASSESGLAGEQYF. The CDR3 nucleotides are TGCGCCAGCAGTGAGTCAGGACTAGCTGGGGAGCAGTACTTC.

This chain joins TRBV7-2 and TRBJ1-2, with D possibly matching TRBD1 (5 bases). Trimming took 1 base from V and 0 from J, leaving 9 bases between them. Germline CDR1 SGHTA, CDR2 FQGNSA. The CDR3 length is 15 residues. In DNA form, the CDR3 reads TGTGCCAGCAGCTTAGTTCCAGGGCCTAACTATGGCTACACCTTC. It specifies CASSLVPGPNYGYTF.

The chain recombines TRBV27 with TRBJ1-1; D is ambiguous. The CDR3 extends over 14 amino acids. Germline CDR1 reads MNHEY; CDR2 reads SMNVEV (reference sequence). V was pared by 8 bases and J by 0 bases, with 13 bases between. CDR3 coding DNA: TGTGCCAGCGGCGCGGTGAGCATGAACACTGAAGCTTTCTTT. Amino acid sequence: CASGAVSMNTEAFF.

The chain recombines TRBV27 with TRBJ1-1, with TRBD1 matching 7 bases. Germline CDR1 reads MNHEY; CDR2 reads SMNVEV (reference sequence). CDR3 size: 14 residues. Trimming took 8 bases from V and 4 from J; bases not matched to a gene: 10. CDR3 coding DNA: TGTGCCAGCCGTGCTTCCTACAGGGGCACTGAAGCTTTCTTT. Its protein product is CASRASYRGTEAFF.

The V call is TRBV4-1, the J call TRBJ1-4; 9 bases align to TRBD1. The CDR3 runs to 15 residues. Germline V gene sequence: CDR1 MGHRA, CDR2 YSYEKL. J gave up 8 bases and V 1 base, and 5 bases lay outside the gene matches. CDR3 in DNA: TGCGCCAGCAGCCAAGGGGACAGGGATCGCGAAAAACTGTTTTTT. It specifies CASSQGDRDREKLFF.

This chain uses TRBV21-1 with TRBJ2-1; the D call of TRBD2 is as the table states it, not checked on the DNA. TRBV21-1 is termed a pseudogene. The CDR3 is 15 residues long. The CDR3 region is CASRWCLSSYNEQFF. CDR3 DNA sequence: TGTGCCAGCAGATGGTGTCTTAGCTCCTACAATGAGCAGTTCTTC.

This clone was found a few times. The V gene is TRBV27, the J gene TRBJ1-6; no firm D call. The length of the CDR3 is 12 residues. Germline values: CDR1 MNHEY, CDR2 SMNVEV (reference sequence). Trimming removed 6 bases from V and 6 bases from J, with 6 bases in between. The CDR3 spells CASSWLNSPLHF. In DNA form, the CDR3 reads TGTGCCAGCAGCTGGCTTAATTCACCCCTCCACTTT.

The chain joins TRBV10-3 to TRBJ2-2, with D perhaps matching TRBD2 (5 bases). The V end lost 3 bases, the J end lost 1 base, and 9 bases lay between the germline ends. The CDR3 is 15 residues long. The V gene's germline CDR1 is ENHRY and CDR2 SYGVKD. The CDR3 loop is CAISEADLNTGELFF. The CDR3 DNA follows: TGTGCCATCAGTGAAGCGGACCTGAACACCGGGGAGCTGTTTTTT.

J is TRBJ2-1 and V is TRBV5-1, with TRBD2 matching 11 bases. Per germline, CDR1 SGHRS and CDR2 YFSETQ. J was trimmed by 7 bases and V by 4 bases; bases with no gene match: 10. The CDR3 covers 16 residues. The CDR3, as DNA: TGCGCCAGCAGCACGGTAGCGGGAGGGCCCTCGAATGAGCAGTTCTTC. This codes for CASSTVAGGPSNEQFF.

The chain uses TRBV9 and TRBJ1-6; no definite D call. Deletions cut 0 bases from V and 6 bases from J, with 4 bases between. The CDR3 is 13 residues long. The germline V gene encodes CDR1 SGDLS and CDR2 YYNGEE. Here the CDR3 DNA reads TGTGCCAGCAGCGTAGGGGCTAATTCACCCCTCCACTTT. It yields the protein CASSVGANSPLHF.

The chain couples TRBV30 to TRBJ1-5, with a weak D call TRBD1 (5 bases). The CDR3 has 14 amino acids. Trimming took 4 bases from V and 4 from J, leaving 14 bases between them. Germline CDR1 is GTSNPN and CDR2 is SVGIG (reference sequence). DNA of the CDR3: TGTGCCTGGAAGGGGAAGGGTGGGAATCAGCCCCAGCATTTT. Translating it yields CAWKGKGGNQPQHF.

The CDR3 DNA sequence: TGCGCCAGCAGTCCTCGAGAGGGCCTTTCCTACGAGCAGTACTTC. This sequence encodes CASSPREGLSYEQYF. The rearrangement uses TRBV5-1 and TRBJ2-7; D might be TRBD2 (5 bases). Germline CDR1 SGHRS, CDR2 YFSETQ. The CDR3 has 15 residues. The V end was cut by 5 bases, the J end by 1 base, with 16 bases between.